This passage covers 8 T cell receptor beta chains from one sample sequenced in a study of shared clonotypes between healthy human individuals. Naive CD8 isolation took CD45RO-negative cells positively selected for CCR7 and excluded terminally differentiated effector memory CD45RA+ cells. Sequenced by immunoSEQ multiplex PCR; TCRdb stores in-frame clones only, minus some. The table lists millions of clones, approximately 94% of them singletons. The specimen was naive CD8+ T cells sorted from blood. These receptors originate from a man aged 18 to 30 in good health.

The V and J genes are TRBV5-8 and TRBJ1-5, with D possibly TRBD1 on 6 matching bases. CDR1 SGHTS and CDR2 YDEGEE come from the germline V gene. The CDR3 loop spans 14 amino acids. V was cut by 0 bases and J by 5 bases, with 9 bases left in between. CDR3 nucleotides: TGTGCCAGCAGCTTGGGTCAGGGGTATCAGCCCCAGCATTTT. Translation gives CASSLGQGYQPQHF.

The J gene is TRBJ2-5, the V gene TRBV2; 9 bases are shared with TRBD1. The CDR3 loop spans 15 amino acids. V lost 4 bases and J lost 1; bases outside the gene matches: 4. Germline CDR1 is SNHLY and CDR2 is FYNNEI. CDR3 region: CASSVGTGIQETQYF. The CDR3 DNA reads as TGTGCCAGCAGTGTAGGGACAGGGATCCAAGAGACCCAGTACTTC.

On this clone itself: In the same sample, other DNA sequences code for this CDR3. The V and J genes are TRBV5-6 and TRBJ1-2; D unclear. This CDR3 has 13 residues. Trimming removed 3 bases from V and 1 base from J, with 7 bases in between. Germline V gene lookup returns CDR1 SGHDT and CDR2 YYEEEE. The CDR3 coding sequence is TGTGCCAGCAGCTCGACGGATAACTATGGCTACACCTTC. This encodes CASSSTDNYGYTF.

The gene calls are TRBV7-9 and TRBJ2-1, with 10 bases aligning to TRBD2. The CDR3 has 15 amino acids. V lost 7 bases to trimming and J lost 4 bases; unmatched junction nucleotides: 7. Germline values: CDR1 SEHNR, CDR2 FQNEAQ (reference sequence). CDR3 nucleotide sequence: TGTGCCAGCAACTACGTAGCGGGGGGATACAATGAGCAGTTCTTC. Residues: CASNYVAGGYNEQFF.

The CDR3 sequence is CASSQEVAWIYEQYF. CDR3 nucleotides: TGCGCCAGCAGCCAAGAGGTAGCGTGGATCTACGAGCAGTACTTC. This chain connects TRBV4-1 to TRBJ2-7; maybe TRBD2 (5 bases). The CDR3 sequence is 15 residues long. Germline loops: CDR1 MGHRA, CDR2 YSYEKL. The V end lost 0 bases, the J end lost 3 bases, and 12 bases lay between the germline ends.

This chain connects TRBV4-3 to TRBJ1-4; D is perhaps TRBD1 (5 bases). Germline assignment: CDR1 LGHNA and CDR2 YSLEER. The CDR3 spans 17 residues. V was pared by 0 bases and J by 8 bases, with 19 bases between. This CDR3 reads CASSQDRRGGVWEKLFF. In DNA, the CDR3 is TGCGCCAGCAGCCAAGATCGCCGCGGGGGAGTTTGGGAAAAACTGTTTTTT.

The chain links TRBV10-1 to TRBJ2-1; D remains ambiguous. The germline V gene encodes CDR1 WNHNN and CDR2 SYGVQD (reference sequence). The CDR3 sequence is 13 residues long. V lost 3 bases and J 9 bases, leaving 12 bases between the germline ends. CDR3 sequence (DNA): TGCGCCAGCAGTGACGGCGGTGAGGTTGAGCAGTTCTTC. Protein: CASSDGGEVEQFF.

Notes on this clone: The same CDR3 also results from other DNA sequences found in this sample. This chain uses TRBV7-9 with TRBJ2-7; the D call may be TRBD1 or TRBD2 (6 bases each). Germline V gives CDR1 SEHNR, CDR2 FQNEAQ (reference sequence). This CDR3 comprises 12 residues. V lost 5 bases and J 4 bases, leaving 9 bases between the germline ends. Here the CDR3 reads CASSRGVYEQYF. Here the CDR3 DNA reads TGTGCCAGCAGCAGGGGGGTTTACGAGCAGTACTTC.